This T cell receptor beta chain was sequenced in a study of CD8+CD57+ T cells in acquired aplastic anemia. Study background: Quantities of DNA derived from sorted CD4+ and CD8+ cells averaged 3.2 ug.

Patients included in sequencing had previously demonstrated CD8+CD57+ cell expansion by flow cytometry. The patients, all of them, had severe acquired aplastic anemia. There was no therapy given to any patient before the blood sampling took place. Germline values: CDR1 LNHNV, CDR2 YYDKDF (reference sequence). V dropped 4 bases and J dropped 5 bases, with 9 bases sitting between them. There are 12 residues in the CDR3. Genomic DNA provided the template from which TCR beta VDJ and CDR3 profiles were obtained. TCRdb passed the reads through MiXCR, listing each CDR3 protein once. Counted here are approximately 190,000 distinct CDR3 sequences, around 45% occurring once; the ten biggest clones make up around 9.7%.

The sequenced sample was sorted CD4+, CD8+, or CD8+CD57+ T cells (not recorded which) from PBMCs. The chain joins TRBV15 to TRBJ2-7; no firm D call. This sequence was found in a human donor with aplastic anemia. CDR3 sequence: CATSNQHDEQYF. The CDR3 bases are TGTGCCACCAGCAACCAGCATGACGAGCAGTACTTC.